This T cell receptor beta chain was recovered during a study of shared clonotypes between healthy human individuals. Across the whole study: With ages of 18 to 49, the donors were a couple of women and a few men. Whole-study findings and limits: Having only a few donors restricted how much genetic and exposure-history diversity was captured.

The assay was immunoSEQ multiplex PCR, and TCRdb's table has in-frame clones only and misses some. The sample lists some 1,600,000 clones, nearly 99% occurring once. V dropped 0 bases and J dropped 3 bases, with 11 bases sitting between them. This CDR3 spans 15 amino acids. Looked up from germline, CDR1 is SGDLS and CDR2 is YYNGEE. Every one of the donors was a Caucasian adult that lived in Nashville, Tennessee. With regard to this clone: The antigen remains unidentified. This CDR3 is also generated by other DNA sequences in the sample.

The receptor was derived from a man aged 25-45 years in good health. Sequenced: naive CD4+ T cells sorted from blood. Subset in this sample: CD45RA+ positively selected. The rearrangement joins TRBV9 to TRBJ2-3; maybe TRBD2 (5 bases). Here the CDR3 DNA reads TGTGCCAGCAGCGTAGTCGGGTCGGGGACAGATACGCAGTATTTT. Residues: CASSVVGSGTDTQYF.